This T cell receptor beta chain was profiled in a study of blood T cell repertoires in COVID-19. Per the original data handling: Using reference gene primer amplification, nucleated cell counts were estimated. Assay used: immunoSEQ multiplex PCR; TCRdb lists only in-frame clones, some missing. V and J calls and clone size are copied from that table; D and trimming were computed from the DNA. The sample contains under 150,000 clones, 85% of which appear only once. Sequenced sample: peripheral blood. The sequence was collected from a human donor in a cohort sampled during active COVID-19.

CDR3 bases: TGTGCCAGCAGCTTACATGGGAGTCCCTACGAGCAGTACTTC. The encoded protein is CASSLHGSPYEQYF. The J gene is TRBJ2-7, the V gene TRBV7-2, with D perhaps TRBD2 (5 bases). The CDR3 contains 14 residues. The V end was cut by 2 bases, the J end by 2 bases, with 10 bases between. Germline loops: CDR1 SGHTA, CDR2 FQGNSA. Looking up the rest from reference TRBV7-2 and TRBJ2-7 gives the full variable domain: GAGVSQSPSNKVTEKGKDVELRCDPISGHTALYWYRQSLGQGLEFLIYFQGNSAPDKSGLPSDRFSAERTGGSVSTLTIQRTQQEDSAVYLCASSLHGSPYEQYFGPGTRLTVT.